Listed here are 22 T cell receptor beta chains from one sample, sequenced in a study of shared clonotypes between healthy human individuals. Generated by immunoSEQ multiplex PCR, the TCRdb table keeps only in-frame clones and is missing some. The top ten clones hold less than 15% of a sample with around 450,000 clones, 70% to 80% of them seen once. Sequenced input: PBMCs. The receptors originated from a middle-aged woman in good health. Some clones in this sample may be carry-over from other donors' samples.

The chain couples TRBV18 to TRBJ1-4; tentatively, D is TRBD1 (6 bases). The germline CDR1 and CDR2 sequences are KGHSH and LQKENI. CDR3 length: 15 amino acids. V was trimmed by 3 bases and J by 5 bases, leaving 13 bases between them. The CDR3 protein is CASSPYGGRNEKLFF. The CDR3 DNA reads as TGTGCCAGCTCACCTTACGGGGGCAGGAATGAAAAACTGTTTTTT. Combining the CDR3 with reference TRBV18 and TRBJ1-4 gives the whole variable domain NAGVMQNPRHLVRRRGQEARLRCSPMKGHSHVYWYRQLPEEGLKFMVYLQKENIIDESGMPKERFSAEFPKEGPSILRIQQVVRGDSAAYFCASSPYGGRNEKLFFGSGTQLSVL.

This rearrangement joins TRBV28 to TRBJ1-5; D ambiguous. Per germline, CDR1 MDHEN and CDR2 SYDVKM. The CDR3 consists of 15 residues. Trimming stripped 2 bases from V and 0 bases from J, with 8 bases between. The CDR3 DNA sequence: TGTGCCAGCAGTTTAAGAGCATATAGCAATCAGCCCCAGCATTTT. Its protein product is CASSLRAYSNQPQHF. Drawing the rest from reference TRBV28 and TRBJ1-5, the complete variable domain is DVKVTQSSRYLVKRTGEKVFLECVQDMDHENMFWYRQDPGLGLRLIYFSYDVKMKEKGDIPEGYSVSREKKERFSLILESASTNQTSMYLCASSLRAYSNQPQHFGDGTRLSIL.

The chain uses TRBV9 and TRBJ2-2; D perhaps matches TRBD2 (6 bases). Deletions cut 4 bases from V and 4 bases from J, with 11 bases between. The CDR3 has 14 residues. Germline CDR1 is SGDLS and CDR2 is YYNGEE. The CDR3 region is CASSPLGGTGELFF. The DNA of the CDR3 is TGTGCCAGCAGCCCCCTGGGGGGCACCGGGGAGCTGTTTTTT.

The rearrangement uses TRBV6-5 and TRBJ1-4; D unresolved. The germline CDR1 and CDR2 sequences are MNHEY and SVGAGI. Deletions cut 2 bases from V and 10 bases from J, with 11 bases between. This CDR3 has 13 residues. The CDR3 DNA reads as TGTGCCAGCAGTTACCTTAGGGATGGAAAACTGTTTTTT. Its protein product is CASSYLRDGKLFF.

This clone came up once. The V and J genes are TRBV10-3 and TRBJ1-1, with D hard to call. V was pared by 10 bases and J by 3 bases, with 15 bases between. This CDR3 is built from 13 residues. Germline CDR1 ENHRY, CDR2 SYGVKD. As DNA, the CDR3 is TGTGCCAGCCAGGCTGGGCGCGACACTGAAGCTTTCTTT. The encoded protein is CASQAGRDTEAFF.

The chain is built from TRBV10-3 and TRBJ2-7; 10 nucleotides agree with TRBD2. The CDR3 is made up of 15 amino acids. CDR1 ENHRY and CDR2 SYGVKD come from the germline V gene. Germline trimming cut 4 bases from V and 1 base from J; bases unmatched to any gene: 4. The CDR3 protein is CAISVGLAVSYEQYF. The CDR3 nucleotides are TGTGCCATCAGTGTCGGACTAGCGGTATCCTACGAGCAGTACTTC.

The chain has TRBV7-9 and TRBJ2-5; TRBD1 might be the D (6 bases). This CDR3 is 16 amino acids long. Germline V gives CDR1 SEHNR, CDR2 FQNEAQ (reference sequence). The V gene lost 3 bases and the J gene lost 1 base, with 15 bases spanning the gap. The CDR3 coding sequence is TGTGCCAGCAGCTTCCCGACAGGCTATACCCAAGAGACCCAGTACTTC. It is translated as CASSFPTGYTQETQYF.

V usage is TRBV7-2 and J usage is TRBJ2-1; the match to TRBD2 covers 8 bases. Germline V gene data show CDR1 as SGHTA and CDR2 as FQGNSA. The CDR3 has 15 residues. The trim removed 4 bases at V and 7 bases at J, leaving 9 bases unmatched. The CDR3: CASSSPGLVGNEQFF. CDR3 DNA sequence: TGTGCCAGCAGCTCTCCGGGACTAGTGGGTAATGAGCAGTTCTTC.

The rearrangement uses TRBV9 and TRBJ2-3; 10 bases align to TRBD2. The CDR3 contains 18 residues. The trim removed 0 bases at V and 6 bases at J, leaving 13 bases unmatched. Germline lookup yields CDR1 SGDLS and CDR2 YYNGEE. CDR3 sequence reads: CASSVGGVGAGGMDTQYF. The CDR3 region has the DNA TGTGCCAGCAGCGTAGGAGGCGTGGGAGCGGGAGGGATGGATACGCAGTATTTT.

J is TRBJ2-5 and V is TRBV19; 16 bases are shared with TRBD2. Germline CDR1 LNHDA, CDR2 SQIVND (reference sequence). The CDR3 sequence is 18 residues long. With 3 bases clipped from V and 4 bases from J, the junction kept 8 bases outside the gene matches. DNA for the CDR3: TGTGCCAGTAGTATGGGACTAGCGGGAGGGCCGGTGGGAGAGACCCAGTACTTC. Encoded protein: CASSMGLAGGPVGETQYF. Complete variable domain (other parts from reference TRBV19 and TRBJ2-5): DGGITQSPKYLFRKEGQNVTLSCEQNLNHDAMYWYRQDPGQGLRLIYYSQIVNDFQKGDIAEGYSVSREKKESFPLTVTSAQKNPTAFYLCASSMGLAGGPVGETQYFGPGTRLLVL.

The rearrangement uses TRBV5-1 and TRBJ2-3; D may be TRBD1 (6 bases). The CDR3 contains 16 residues. The V end was cut by 4 bases, the J end by 2 bases, with 17 bases between. Germline V CDR1 and CDR2: SGHRS, YFSETQ. CDR3 DNA sequence: TGCGCCAGCAGCCTGGGACACCCGACTAACACAGATACGCAGTATTTT. Its translation is CASSLGHPTNTDTQYF. Full variable domain (remainder filled in from reference TRBV5-1 and TRBJ2-3): KAGVTQTPRYLIKTRGQQVTLSCSPISGHRSVSWYQQTPGQGLQFLFEYFSETQRNKGNFPGRFSGRQFSNSRSEMNVSTLELGDSALYLCASSLGHPTNTDTQYFGPGTRLTVL.

The chain is built from TRBV6-5 and TRBJ2-4; D is perhaps TRBD2 (5 bases). With 3 bases removed from V and 3 bases from J, the gap between germline ends came to 9 bases. The germline V gene has CDR1 MNHEY and CDR2 SVGAGI. The CDR3 has 14 amino acids. The CDR3: CASSYTGNKNIQYF. In nucleotides, the CDR3 is TGTGCCAGCAGTTATACCGGGAACAAAAACATTCAGTACTTC.

CDR3 bases: TGTGCCAGCACCCATTCTCGTCGGGGGAGCACTGAAGCTTTCTTT. This encodes CASTHSRRGSTEAFF. This chain joins TRBV7-9 and TRBJ1-1; TRBD1 is a possible D gene (5 bases). CDR3 length: 15 residues. Germline V lookup: CDR1 SEHNR, CDR2 FQNEAQ (reference sequence). Trimming removed 7 bases from V and 4 bases from J, with 19 bases in between.

The rearrangement joins TRBV2 to TRBJ2-7, with 12 bases matching TRBD2. The germline V gene has CDR1 SNHLY and CDR2 FYNNEI. The CDR3 runs 14 residues. V dropped 6 bases and J dropped 6; count of bases not matched to a gene: 6. The CDR3 sequence: CASRVGLAGFEQYF. The CDR3 DNA reads TGTGCCAGCAGAGTCGGACTAGCGGGATTCGAGCAGTACTTC. The whole variable domain, filled in from reference TRBV2 and TRBJ2-7, reads EPEVTQTPSHQVTQMGQEVILRCVPISNHLYFYWYRQILGQKVEFLVSFYNNEISEKSEIFDDQFSVERPDGSNFTLKIRSTKLEDSAMYFCASRVGLAGFEQYFGPGTRLTVT.

The rearrangement links TRBV11-2 to TRBJ1-2; TRBD1 matches at 9 bases. Germline V gene sequence: CDR1 SGHAT, CDR2 FQNNGV. The CDR3 is 16 amino acids. After removal of 5 bases from V and 5 bases from J, the junction contained 12 bases not matched to a gene. CDR3 nucleotide sequence: TGTGCCAGCAGCCCGCACCCGACAGGGGGATTGTATGGCTACACCTTC. Amino acids: CASSPHPTGGLYGYTF.

This chain connects TRBV27 to TRBJ1-2; 8 nucleotides match TRBD1. The CDR3 is made up of 13 amino acids. CDR1 and CDR2 from the germline V gene are MNHEY and SMNVEV (reference sequence). J was trimmed by 7 bases and V by 5 bases; bases with no gene match: 6. The CDR3 DNA reads as TGTGCCAGCAGTCGACAGGGGACACGTGGCTACACCTTC. This encodes CASSRQGTRGYTF.

This chain connects TRBV5-1 to TRBJ2-7; 12 bases match TRBD2. The germline V gene encodes CDR1 SGHRS and CDR2 YFSETQ. The CDR3 covers 15 residues. V lost 4 bases to trimming and J lost 2 bases; unmatched junction nucleotides: 4. CDR3 sequence reads: CASSLAGGQAYEQYF. The CDR3 DNA reads TGCGCCAGCAGCCTAGCGGGAGGGCAAGCCTACGAGCAGTACTTC.

This clone has just one count. V and J are TRBV28 and TRBJ1-2, with 7 bases fitting TRBD1. CDR1 is MDHEN and CDR2 is SYDVKM in the germline V gene. The CDR3 is 15 amino acids. V dropped 6 bases and J dropped 5; count of bases not matched to a gene: 12. The CDR3, as DNA: TGTGCCAGCAGCCGCCCCGACAGGGATTCATATGGCTACACCTTC. The encoded protein is CASSRPDRDSYGYTF.

This chain links TRBV30 with TRBJ1-1; D not certain. There are 11 residues in the CDR3. V lost 4 bases to trimming and J lost 4 bases, with 7 bases between them. Germline assignment: CDR1 GTSNPN and CDR2 SVGIG (reference sequence). Here the CDR3 DNA reads TGTGCCTGGACCGGGAGCACTGAAGCTTTCTTT. It encodes CAWTGSTEAFF.

This clone was seen a handful of times. The V call is TRBV6-6, the J call TRBJ1-5, with 8 bases identical to TRBD1. CDR3 length: 15 residues. The junction had 9 bases not matched to a gene; V was cut back by 7 bases and J by 4 bases. CDR1 MNHNY and CDR2 SVGAGI come from the germline V gene (reference sequence). The CDR3 reads CASTPATGANQPQHF. The CDR3 DNA reads TGTGCCAGCACCCCTGCGACAGGGGCGAATCAGCCCCAGCATTTT.

The chain links TRBV7-2 to TRBJ2-7, with 13 bases fitting TRBD2. Germline CDR1 and CDR2: SGHTA and FQGNSA. The V and J ends lost 5 bases and 6 bases, in that order; junction bases with no gene match: 4. The CDR3 has 14 amino acids. The CDR3 loop is CASSRTSGSGEQYF. CDR3 sequence (DNA): TGTGCCAGCAGCCGGACTAGCGGGAGTGGCGAGCAGTACTTC.

The sample holds one count of this clone. Only one base separates this from a far larger clonotype, so it likely reflects a read error. J is TRBJ1-1 and V is TRBV11-2, with D uncertain. Between the trimmed V and J ends, which lost 0 bases and 4 bases, there was a span of 15 bases. CDR1 is SGHAT and CDR2 is FQNNGV in the germline V gene. The CDR3 is 16 residues long. In nucleotides, the CDR3 is TGTGCCAGCAGCTTAGAATTCACGGTGGCGCGCACTGAAGCTTTCTTT. As protein: CASSLEFTVARTEAFF.